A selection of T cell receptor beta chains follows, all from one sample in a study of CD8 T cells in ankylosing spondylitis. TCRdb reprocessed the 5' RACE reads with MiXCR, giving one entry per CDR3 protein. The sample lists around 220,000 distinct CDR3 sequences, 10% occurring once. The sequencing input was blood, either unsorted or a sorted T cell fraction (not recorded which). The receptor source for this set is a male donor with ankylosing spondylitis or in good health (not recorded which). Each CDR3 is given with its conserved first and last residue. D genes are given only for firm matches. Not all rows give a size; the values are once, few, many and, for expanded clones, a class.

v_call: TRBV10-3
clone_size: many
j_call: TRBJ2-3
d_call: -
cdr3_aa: CAISAQDGTDTQYF
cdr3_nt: TGTGCCATCAGTGCACAGGACGGCACAGATACGCAGTATTTT

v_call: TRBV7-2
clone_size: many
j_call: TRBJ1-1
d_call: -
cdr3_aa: CASSLNTGIRNTEAFF
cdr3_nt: TGTGCCAGCAGCTTAAATACAGGGATCAGGAACACTGAAGCTTTCTTT

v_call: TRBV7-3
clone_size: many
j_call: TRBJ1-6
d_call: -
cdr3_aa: CASSLSGSNSPLHF
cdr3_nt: TGTGCCAGCAGCTTATCGGGGAGTAATTCACCCCTCCACTTT

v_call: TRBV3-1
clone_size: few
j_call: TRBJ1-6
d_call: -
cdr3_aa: CASSQDVSQGSPLHF
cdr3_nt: TGTGCCAGCAGCCAAGATGTTTCCCAGGGGTCACCCCTCCACTTT

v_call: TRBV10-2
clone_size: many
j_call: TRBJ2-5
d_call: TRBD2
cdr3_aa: CASRRGLATETQYF
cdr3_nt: TGCGCCAGCAGGAGGGGACTAGCAACAGAGACCCAGTACTTC

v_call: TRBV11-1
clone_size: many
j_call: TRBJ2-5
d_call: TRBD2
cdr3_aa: CASSRNFGLAGGLQETQYF
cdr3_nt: TGTGCCAGCAGCCGCAATTTCGGACTAGCGGGGGGGTTACAAGAGACCCAGTACTTC

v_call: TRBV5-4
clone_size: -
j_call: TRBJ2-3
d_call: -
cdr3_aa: CASSFRVGAGLTDTQYF
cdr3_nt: TGTGCCAGCAGCTTTCGGGTCGGCGCGGGGCTCACAGATACGCAGTATTTT

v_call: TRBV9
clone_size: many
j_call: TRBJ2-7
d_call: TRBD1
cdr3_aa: CASSVVGDSYEQYF
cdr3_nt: TGTGCCAGCAGCGTAGTAGGGGACAGCTACGAGCAGTACTTC

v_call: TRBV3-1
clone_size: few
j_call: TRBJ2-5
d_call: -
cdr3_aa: CASSSTSAATQTQYF
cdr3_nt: TGTGCCAGCAGCTCGACCTCGGCGGCCACGCAGACCCAGTACTTC

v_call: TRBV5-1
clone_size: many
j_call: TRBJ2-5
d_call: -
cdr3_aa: CASSVRLDQETQYF
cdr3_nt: TGCGCCAGCAGCGTCCGACTAGACCAAGAGACCCAGTACTTC

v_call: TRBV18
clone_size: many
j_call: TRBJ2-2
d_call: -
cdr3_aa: CASSRAAGELFF
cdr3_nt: TGTGCCAGCTCACGGGCGGCCGGGGAGCTGTTTTTT

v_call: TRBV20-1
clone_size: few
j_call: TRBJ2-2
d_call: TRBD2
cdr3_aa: CSASASGGPPSYPGELFF
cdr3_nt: TGCAGTGCTAGCGCTAGCGGGGGTCCCCCCAGCTACCCCGGGGAGCTGTTTTTT

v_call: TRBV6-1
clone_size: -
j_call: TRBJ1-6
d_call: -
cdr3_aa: CASSPEVRASLHF
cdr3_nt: TGTGCCAGCAGTCCCGAGGTCCGCGCATCCCTCCACTTT

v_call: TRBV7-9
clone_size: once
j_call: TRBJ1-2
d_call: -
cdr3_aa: CASSLAMEGLGGYTF
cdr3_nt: TGTGCCAGCAGCTTAGCCATGGAGGGTTTGGGTGGCTACACCTTC

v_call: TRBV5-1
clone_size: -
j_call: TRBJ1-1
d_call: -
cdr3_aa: CASSSQSQGHRANTEAFF
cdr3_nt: TGCGCCAGCAGCTCCCAATCTCAGGGGCATCGGGCGAACACTGAAGCTTTCTTT

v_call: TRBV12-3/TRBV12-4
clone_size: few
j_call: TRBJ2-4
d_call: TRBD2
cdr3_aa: CASSSRRTGGAVQDIQYF
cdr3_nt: TGTGCCAGCAGTTCTAGACGGACCGGGGGGGCCGTCCAGGACATTCAGTACTTC

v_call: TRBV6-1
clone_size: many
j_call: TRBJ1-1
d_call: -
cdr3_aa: CASSGNMNTEAFF
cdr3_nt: TGTGCCAGCTCGGGTAACATGAACACTGAAGCTTTCTTT

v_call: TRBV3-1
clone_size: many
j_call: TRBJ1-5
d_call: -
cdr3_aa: CASSNQGSVQPQHF
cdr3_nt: TGTGCCAGCAGCAACCAGGGGTCGGTTCAGCCCCAGCATTTT

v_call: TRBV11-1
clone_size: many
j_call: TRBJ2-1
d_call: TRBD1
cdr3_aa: CASSSLRDRGDNEQFF
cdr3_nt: TGTGCCAGCAGCTCCCTAAGGGACAGGGGCGACAATGAGCAGTTCTTC

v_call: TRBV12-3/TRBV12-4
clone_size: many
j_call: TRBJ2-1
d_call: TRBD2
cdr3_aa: CASSQTSGEYNEQFF
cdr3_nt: TGTGCCAGCAGCCAAACTAGCGGGGAATACAATGAGCAGTTCTTC

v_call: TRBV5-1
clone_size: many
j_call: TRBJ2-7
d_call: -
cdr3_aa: CASSLASGDYEQYF
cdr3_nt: TGCGCCAGCAGCTTGGCCAGTGGGGACTACGAGCAGTACTTC

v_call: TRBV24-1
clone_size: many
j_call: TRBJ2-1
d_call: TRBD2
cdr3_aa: CATSDSGLAQFF
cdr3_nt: TGTGCCACCAGTGATTCGGGACTAGCTCAGTTCTTC

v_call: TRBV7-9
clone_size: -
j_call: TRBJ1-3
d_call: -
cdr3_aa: CASSPSRSSGNTIYF
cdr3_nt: TGTGCCAGCAGCCCGTCACGAAGCTCTGGAAACACCATATATTTT

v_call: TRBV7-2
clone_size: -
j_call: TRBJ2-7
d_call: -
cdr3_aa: CASSLVTPGEQYF
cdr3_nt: TGTGCCAGCAGCTTAGTCACCCCTGGGGAGCAGTACTTC

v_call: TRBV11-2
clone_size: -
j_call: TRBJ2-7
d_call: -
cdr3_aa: CTSSSLDWGEHYF
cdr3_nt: TGTACCAGCAGCTCCTTAGACTGGGGCGAGCACTACTTC

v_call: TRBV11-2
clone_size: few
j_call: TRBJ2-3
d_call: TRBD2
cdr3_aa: CASSLAGGGTTDTQYF
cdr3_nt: TGTGCCAGCAGCTTGGCGGGGGGCGGGACCACAGATACGCAGTATTTT

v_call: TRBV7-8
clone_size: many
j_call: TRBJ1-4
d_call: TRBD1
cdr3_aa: CASSLGQGYEKLFF
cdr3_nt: TGTGCCAGCAGCTTAGGACAGGGGTATGAAAAACTGTTTTTT

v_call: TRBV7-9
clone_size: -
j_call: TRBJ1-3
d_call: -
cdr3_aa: CASSEQGTSGNTIYF
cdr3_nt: TGTGCCAGCAGCGAACAGGGAACCTCTGGAAACACCATATATTTT

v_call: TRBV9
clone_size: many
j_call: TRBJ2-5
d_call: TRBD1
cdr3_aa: CASSVGGQGVQETQYF
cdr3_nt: TGTGCCAGCAGCGTAGGGGGACAGGGTGTACAAGAGACCCAGTACTTC

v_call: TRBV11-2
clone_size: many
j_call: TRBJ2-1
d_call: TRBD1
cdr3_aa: CASSTDRENEQFF
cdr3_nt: TGTGCCAGCAGCACGGACAGGGAAAATGAGCAGTTCTTC

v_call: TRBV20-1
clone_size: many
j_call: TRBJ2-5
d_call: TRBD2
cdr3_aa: CSAKFSGVDETQYF
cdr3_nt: TGCAGTGCTAAATTTAGCGGGGTAGACGAGACCCAGTACTTC

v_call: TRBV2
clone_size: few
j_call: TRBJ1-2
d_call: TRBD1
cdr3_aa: CASSEATTGDGYTF
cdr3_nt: TGTGCCAGCAGTGAAGCTACGACAGGGGACGGCTACACCTTC

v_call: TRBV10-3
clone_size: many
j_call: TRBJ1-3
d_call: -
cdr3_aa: CAISESGGSGNTIYF
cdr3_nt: TGTGCCATCAGTGAGTCAGGGGGATCTGGAAACACCATATATTTT

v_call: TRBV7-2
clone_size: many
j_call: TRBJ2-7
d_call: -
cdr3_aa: CASSSPGVDEQYF
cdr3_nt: TGTGCCAGCAGCTCCCCGGGGGTCGACGAGCAGTACTTC

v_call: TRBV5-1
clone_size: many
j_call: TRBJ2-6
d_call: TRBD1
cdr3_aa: CASSDRGGDTGANVLTF
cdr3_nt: TGCGCCAGCAGCGACCGAGGGGGCGATACTGGGGCCAACGTCCTGACTTTC

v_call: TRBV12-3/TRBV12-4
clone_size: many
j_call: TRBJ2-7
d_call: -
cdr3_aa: CASSRRSYEQYF
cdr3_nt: TGTGCCAGCAGCCGCCGCTCCTACGAGCAGTACTTC

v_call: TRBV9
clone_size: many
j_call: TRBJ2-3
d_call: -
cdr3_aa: CASSIGPSTDTQYF
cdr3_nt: TGTGCCAGCAGCATCGGCCCTAGCACAGATACGCAGTATTTT

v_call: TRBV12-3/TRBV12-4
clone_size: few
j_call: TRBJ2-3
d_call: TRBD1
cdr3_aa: CASSRQGAITDTQYF
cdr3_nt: TGTGCCAGCAGCCGACAGGGGGCGATCACAGATACGCAGTATTTT

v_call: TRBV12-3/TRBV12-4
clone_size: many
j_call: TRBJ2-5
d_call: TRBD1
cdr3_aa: CASSLSGGIGETQYF
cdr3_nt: TGTGCCAGCAGTTTGTCAGGGGGCATAGGAGAGACCCAGTACTTC

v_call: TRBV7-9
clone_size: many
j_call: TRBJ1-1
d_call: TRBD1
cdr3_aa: CASSLTGGFMNTEAFF
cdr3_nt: TGTGCCAGCAGCTTAACAGGGGGGTTCATGAACACTGAAGCTTTCTTT

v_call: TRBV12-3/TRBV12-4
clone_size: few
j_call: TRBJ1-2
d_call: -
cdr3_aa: CASRIHGGDYGYTF
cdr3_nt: TGTGCCAGCAGGATCCACGGGGGCGACTATGGCTACACCTTC

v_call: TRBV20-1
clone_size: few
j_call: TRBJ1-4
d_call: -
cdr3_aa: CSAHETGGFREKLFF
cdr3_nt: TGCAGTGCTCACGAAACGGGGGGGTTTAGGGAAAAACTGTTTTTT

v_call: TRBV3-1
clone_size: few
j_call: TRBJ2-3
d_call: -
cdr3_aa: CASSPTTGTDTQYF
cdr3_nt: TGTGCCAGCAGCCCCACCACAGGGACAGATACGCAGTATTTT

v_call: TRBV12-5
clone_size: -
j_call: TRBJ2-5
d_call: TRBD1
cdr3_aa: CASGPSGQLEETQYF
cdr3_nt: TGTGCTAGTGGACCCTCGGGACAGCTCGAGGAGACCCAGTACTTC